Sequencing of this TCR beta chain was carried out in a study of blood T cells in healthy people across ages. The CDR3 length is 14 residues. The germline V gene encodes CDR1 SGHTA and CDR2 FQGNSA. The ends were cut back, 1 base at V and 7 bases at J, with 10 bases in the middle. A second PCR, run for about 7 to 11 cycles, used a sample-barcoded 5' primer plus a J-beta primer mix. TCRdb reprocessed the 5' RACE reads with MiXCR, giving one entry per CDR3 protein. The repertoire has around 1,000,000 distinct CDR3 sequences, approximately 25% of them found once; the top ten carry around 0.75%. The same data also went into a second study, on T cells of mothers and their children.

The chain employs TRBV7-2 and TRBJ1-4, with a possible D match to TRBD1 (6 bases). This receptor was taken from a girl aged 2 to 10 in good health. Sequencing used blood. In DNA, the CDR3 is TGTGCCAGCAGCTTAGGGGGGCCTGGTGAAAAACTGTTTTTT. It is translated as CASSLGGPGEKLFF.